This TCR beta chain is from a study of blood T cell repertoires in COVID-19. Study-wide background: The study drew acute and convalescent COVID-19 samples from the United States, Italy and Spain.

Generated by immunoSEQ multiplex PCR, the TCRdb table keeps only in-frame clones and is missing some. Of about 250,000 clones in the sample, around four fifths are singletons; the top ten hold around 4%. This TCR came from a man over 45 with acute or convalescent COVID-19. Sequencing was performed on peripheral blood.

For the CDR3, the DNA is TGTGCCAGCTCACTTGGGACAGGGACGGTTAATCAGCCCCAGCATTTT. It translates to CASSLGTGTVNQPQHF. This chain connects TRBV18 to TRBJ1-5, with 9 bases identical to TRBD1. CDR1 and CDR2 from the germline V gene are KGHSH and LQKENI. The CDR3 runs 16 residues. Unmatched junction bases numbered 8, after V lost 4 bases and J lost 4 bases.